This TCR beta chain was profiled in a study of T cell repertoires in cytomegalovirus infection. Study background: In the study, CMV epitopes included recently identified HLA-C-restricted and well-studied HLA-B-restricted ones. The study, taken as a whole, reports: Clonotypes of TCR beta that were HLA-C-restricted and CMV-specific dominated the ex vivo response.

TCRdb recomputed calls from the reads with MiXCR, one row per CDR3 protein. The sample yields 95,000 to 120,000 distinct CDR3 sequences, roughly 31% seen once. The table lists this clonotype with a few counts. Antigen: not known. The germline V gene encodes CDR1 SEHNR and CDR2 FQNEAQ (reference sequence). The CDR3 spans 15 residues. V dropped 4 bases and J dropped 4; count of bases not matched to a gene: 7. The chain has TRBV7-9 and TRBJ1-2; 9 bases agree with TRBD1. The material sequenced was CD8+ T cells from cultured PBMCs, taken from culture after CMV antigen stimulation. The TCR originated in a human donor in good health (CMV status not recorded). Some clones in this sample may be carry-over from other donors' samples. The CDR3 loop is CASSSGQGFAYGYTF. The CDR3 region has the DNA TGTGCCAGCAGCTCGGGACAGGGTTTTGCCTATGGCTACACCTTC.